The 2 T cell receptor beta chains reported below all come from one sample, sequenced in a study of T cells in Graves' hyperthyroidism and ophthalmopathy. There were TCR beta CDR3 regions amplified from RNA transcripts. The HTBI set primed first-round TCR CDR3 RT-PCR. From the multiplex PCR reads, TCRdb called clonotypes with MiXCR, one entry per CDR3 protein. Found here are hundreds of thousands of distinct CDR3 sequences, around 13% of them singletons; the top ten hold around 32%. Specimen: blood. Every receptor here comes from a woman aged 40 to 49 with Graves' ophthalmopathy.

With regard to this clonotype: This may stem from a read error, because a much larger clone lies one nucleotide away. V and J are TRBV5-1 and TRBJ2-2; the match to TRBD2 covers 7 bases. This CDR3 is built from 14 residues. The ends lost 3 bases at V and 6 bases at J; junction bases unmatched: 5. Germline CDR1 SGHRS, CDR2 YFSETQ. In DNA, the CDR3 is TGCGCCAGCAGCTCTGGACTAGAGGCCGGGGAGCTGTTTTTT. It translates to CASSSGLEAGELFF.

The sample holds many counts of this clonotype. The chain carries TRBV5-5 and TRBJ2-7; TRBD1 matches at 11 bases. V was pared by 4 bases and J by 6 bases, with 9 bases of the junction left unmatched. From germline, CDR1 is SGHKS and CDR2 YYEKEE (reference sequence). There are 15 residues in the CDR3. The CDR3 DNA sequence: TGTGCCAGCAGCCTTTACCGGACAGGGGGCGGCGAGCAGTACTTC. Translating it yields CASSLYRTGGGEQYF.